This record covers a single T cell receptor (beta chain). The table lists this clonotype with a few counts. The antigen it recognizes is unknown. Base quality data are lacking; no much larger clone is found one base away. V and J are trimmed by 6 bases and 1 base, and the gene matches miss 5 bases of the junction. The CDR3 runs 14 amino acids, cysteine and phenylalanine included. Just the 42-base CDR3 DNA is kept, in frame starting at base 1. These data belong to a study of T cells after yellow fever vaccination (dated by TCRdb to between 2018 and 2021). Broadly, across the study: The SMART-Seq v4 Ultra Low Input RNA kit was used to prepare libraries from fractions with low cell numbers. To follow T-cell clones before and after both primary and booster YFV17D yellow fever vaccination, bulk TCR alpha and beta repertoires underwent longitudinal sequencing. The cohort comprised two healthy male donors, one aged 18 to 29 and one aged 30 to 40 years. Blood was drawn at multiple timepoints before and after primary and secondary immunization, with bulk PBMC replicates and cell subsets isolated.

The full study reports these points: Because abundant contaminating clonotypes from the bulk population could be contained in FACS-sorted repertoires, computational filtering was required. Most clones expanded after primary vaccination were re-detected after the booster (96% of CD4 and around 88% of CD8), suggesting broad memory maintenance. A small fraction of clonotypes showed up in both the CD4 and CD8 compartments, probably as a result of convergent recombination. Because the study included only two donors, the extent to which the findings can be generalized is limited. The secondary T-cell response was weaker than the primary response but faster, peaking on day 5 instead of day 15.

The treatment or condition label of this sample denotes: live attenuated yellow fever vaccine strain. PBMCs were isolated from peripheral blood using a standard Ficoll-Paque protocol. CD4 and CD8 T-cell fractions were isolated with Dynabeads CD4 and CD8 positive selection kits. TriZol was used to extract RNA from bulk PBMCs, from CD4 and CD8 fractions, and from dextramer-positive and dextramer-negative fractions. Synthesis of TCR cDNA relied on 5'RACE template switching, a step that introduced a universal primer site along with unique molecular identifiers. Priming for cDNA synthesis came from both the TCR alpha and TCR beta constant segments. Two PCR steps were used to amplify libraries, with sample barcodes and sequencing adapters being added in the second step. Sequencing of the libraries was done on either Illumina HiSeq 2500 (2x100 bp) or NovaSeq (2x150 bp). Regarding the original processing steps: Demultiplexing of reads and collapsing into UMI consensus sequences were performed with MIGEC, and V(D)J alignment was carried out with MiXCR. Clonotypes responding to the vaccine were identified with edgeR on replicate PBMC samples, with the criteria of FDR below 0.01 and a log2 fold change above 5 up to day 15. Bulk clonotypes were assigned CD4 or CD8 identity according to which sequenced CD4 or CD8 repertoire held them at higher abundance. TCRdb's own reprocessing of the public reads used fastp at Q25 and MiXCR and kept productive beta chains. Each CDR3 protein appears once, grouped with its most common genes and DNA. The V and J calls and clone size are TCRdb's, not the authors'. In this sample the table shows around 180,000 distinct CDR3 sequences, about 6% of which occur a single time. Less than 3.5% of the sample goes to the ten largest clones.

This sample comprised CD4+ T cells sorted from PBMCs, obtained on the day of the first yellow fever vaccination. The TCR was taken from a man aged 18 to 35 who received the YFV17D yellow fever vaccine. The chain couples TRBV12-3 or TRBV12-4 to TRBJ2-7; TRBD2 lines up with 8 middle nucleotides. The CDR3 is CASSGLASSYEQYF. The DNA is TGTGCCAGCAGCGGACTAGCATCGTCCTACGAGCAGTACTTC.